This TCR beta chain was obtained from a study of glioma-infiltrating T cells after dendritic cell vaccination. Overall study: Treatment, given 2003 to 2012, was autologous tumor lysate-pulsed dendritic cell vaccination.

The sample holds a few counts of this clone. TCRdb's copy holds only in-frame clones and misses some; the assay was immunoSEQ multiplex PCR. The sample contains approximately 92,000 clones, around 80% of which appear only once. The germline V gene encodes CDR1 ENHRY and CDR2 SYGVKD. The CDR3 runs 14 residues. The V end was cut by 3 bases, the J end by 4 bases, with 10 bases between. As to time point: after dendritic cell vaccination, including at tumor progression/relapse. Isocitrate dehydrogenase mutation was absent in all glioblastoma patients. This sequence originates from a human donor with glioblastoma. Sequenced material: blood, taken after dendritic cell vaccination. This chain uses TRBV10-3 with TRBJ1-5; the D gene is possibly TRBD1 (6 bases). CDR3 nucleotide sequence: TGTGCCATCAGTGAAAGGCAGGGGAATCAGCCCCAGCATTTT. This sequence encodes CAISERQGNQPQHF.